The sample holds a few counts of the clone carrying this T cell receptor beta chain. The sample is drawn from a study of cytomegalovirus exposure and HLA in healthy donors. Assay: immunoSEQ multiplex PCR; the TCRdb copy retains only in-frame clones and omits some. Of roughly 300,000 clones detected, about nine tenths appear once; the ten largest clones hold approximately 0.84%. Germline V gene lookup returns CDR1 SGHTA and CDR2 FQGNSA. The CDR3 is made up of 15 amino acids. The ends lost 5 bases at V and 6 bases at J; junction bases unmatched: 7. The clonotype was recovered from a woman aged 18-30 years in good health and CMV-seronegative. Sequencing was carried out using PBMCs. The rearrangement joins TRBV7-2 to TRBJ2-2; TRBD2 agrees at 9 bases. The DNA for the CDR3 is TGTGCCAGCAGCCCTCAGCGGGAGGCCCCCGGGGAGCTGTTTTTT. The encoded protein is CASSPQREAPGELFF.